This T cell receptor (beta chain) was recorded in a study of shared clonotypes between healthy human individuals (dated by TCRdb to the early 2020s). Context from the whole study: A few men and two women, aged 18 to 49 years, made up the cohort. For each donor, CD4 naive and CD4 memory were each run on three plates, CD8 naive on two plates, and CD8 memory on one plate. To increase sequencing depth and limit assay-specific biases, different laboratories used diverse techniques to prepare libraries and sequence TCR repertoires. To estimate repertoire size and how much clonotype sharing occurs between individuals, the study deeply sequenced the blood TCR repertoires of a handful of healthy adults. Between about 0.85 and 10 billion PBMCs per donor were obtained by leukapheresis.

A remark on this clone: Its antigen has not been determined. Base qualities are not provided; no much larger clone lies one nucleotide away.

What the work shows at the level of the full study, not this receptor alone: Compared with non-shared clonotypes, the clonotypes found in all four sorted-subset donors had higher generation probabilities. When several donors were compared, the shared fraction of clonotypes was roughly 4.8% for naive CD4, around 3.5% for naive CD8, roughly 2.3% for memory CD4, and less than 0.45% for memory CD8. Estimated clonotype richness was generally larger for naive than for memory subsets. Rarefaction of sorted-subset datasets indicated incomplete sequencing despite the large sequencing depth. The small number of donors limited the genetic and exposure-history diversity represented. Sampling was limited to blood, and TCR repertoires in tissue likely differ from TCR repertoires in blood. Based on pairwise subsampling, the degree of clonotype sharing among donors was expected to be affected by sequencing depth.

TCR CDR3 regions were amplified from genomic DNA by multiplex PCR using the deep immunoSEQ assay. Extracted genomic DNA from each cell subset was spread evenly across all wells of several immunoSEQ 96-well plates, with each plate serving as a replicate. For sorted subsets, each replicate PCR was loaded with 200 ng genomic DNA, equivalent to approximately 27,000 T cell genomes. The purified libraries were quantified using a Qubit 3.0 fluorometer, sized with a Bioanalyzer 2100, and then quantified again using the KAPA Library Quantification kit. Each immunoSEQ 96-well plate was sequenced on its own single-read 150-cycle Illumina NextSeq 550 flow cell. The study's own analysis went as follows. The immunoSEQ output contained only junctional sequences without quality scores, so filtering could not match that applied to full-length reads. To assign V/J genes and CDR3, sequences were annotated using PyIR, a Python wrapper for IgBLAST v1.9, with IMGT germline references. Reads were filtered out if the reads had weak V/J assignments (E-value above 1e-6), no CDR3, stop codons, out-of-frame junctions, or ambiguous translated residues. V3J clonotypes were defined as sequences sharing the same inferred V gene, J gene, and CDR3 amino acid sequence. To compute the percentage overlap between repertoires, the number of shared unique clonotypes was divided by the size of the smaller repertoire. Richness of each repertoire was evaluated using RTK rarefaction, the Chao1 estimator, and Recon v2.1 estimates of unobserved clonotypes. Generation probabilities were computed with OLGA for all TCRbeta clonotypes obtained by the gDNA method from a few donors. Drawn from immuneACCESS, this table holds only the in-frame rearrangements with V and J called that TCRdb kept. Clones are partly lost; checked studies trace under half to an unresolved V gene and leave the rest unexplained. V and J calls and clone size come straight from that table; D and trimming were deduced from the DNA. For this sample the table gives about 1.5 million clones, of which more than 95% were detected only once. Approximately 1.1% of the sample comes from the top ten.

Ends trimmed: V by 6 bases, J by 7 bases; bases unmatched to a gene: 8. From cysteine to phenylalanine, the CDR3 is 13 amino acids long. Of the read, only the CDR3 DNA is kept; its 39 bases are in frame from base 1. Via the germline V gene, CDR1 is ENHRY and CDR2 SYGVKD. The donors were healthy, HIV-negative adults with no recently reported acute infections or vaccinations. Every donor was a Caucasian adult living in Nashville, Tennessee, USA. Magnetic negative selection was used to enrich CD4+ T cells, after which naive cells were positively selected on CD45RA and the negative fraction became the memory subset. After blood collection by leukapheresis, PBMCs were isolated using Ficoll-Histopaque density gradient centrifugation and then cryopreserved in the vapor phase of liquid nitrogen. Analytical flow cytometry was used to check the purity and quantity of every magnetically sorted T cell population. Genomic DNA was isolated from each sorted fraction and quantified by UV absorbance on a Nanodrop 2000c.

This receptor was taken from a man aged 25-45 years in good health. The V and J genes are TRBV10-3 and TRBJ2-7, and 8 bases in between align with TRBD1. The sequenced material came from naive CD4+ T cells sorted from blood. Read against the paper, the sample's cell subset or site label means: CD45RA+ positively selected. The DNA sequence is given as TGTGCCATCAGCCGGGACAGGTTTAAAGAGCAGTACTTC. Its protein reads: CAISRDRFKEQYF.